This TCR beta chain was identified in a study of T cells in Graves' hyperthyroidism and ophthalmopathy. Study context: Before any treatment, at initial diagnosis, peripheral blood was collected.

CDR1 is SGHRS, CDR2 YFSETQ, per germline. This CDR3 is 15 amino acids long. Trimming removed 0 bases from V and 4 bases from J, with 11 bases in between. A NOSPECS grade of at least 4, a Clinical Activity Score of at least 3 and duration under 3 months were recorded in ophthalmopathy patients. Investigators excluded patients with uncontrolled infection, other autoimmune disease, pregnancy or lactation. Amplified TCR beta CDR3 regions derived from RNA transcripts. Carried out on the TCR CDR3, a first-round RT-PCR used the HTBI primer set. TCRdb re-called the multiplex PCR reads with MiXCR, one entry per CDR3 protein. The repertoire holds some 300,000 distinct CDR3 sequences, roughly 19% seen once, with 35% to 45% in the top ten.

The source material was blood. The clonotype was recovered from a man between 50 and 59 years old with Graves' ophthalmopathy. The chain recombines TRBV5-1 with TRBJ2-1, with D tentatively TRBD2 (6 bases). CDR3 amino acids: CASSLVAETYNEQFF. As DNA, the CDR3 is TGCGCCAGCAGCTTGGTAGCGGAAACTTACAATGAGCAGTTCTTC. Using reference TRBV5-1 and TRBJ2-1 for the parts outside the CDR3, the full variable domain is KAGVTQTPRYLIKTRGQQVTLSCSPISGHRSVSWYQQTPGQGLQFLFEYFSETQRNKGNFPGRFSGRQFSNSRSEMNVSTLELGDSALYLCASSLVAETYNEQFFGPGTRLTVL.